The 17 T cell receptor beta chains below were found in one sample sequenced in a study of cytomegalovirus exposure and HLA in healthy donors. TCRdb keeps only in-frame clones here, not all; method: immunoSEQ multiplex PCR. The table shows around 60,000 clones, with 95% occurring only once. The specimen was PBMCs. Receptors were obtained from a woman between 18 and 29 years old in good health and CMV-seropositive.

This sequence joins TRBV19 and TRBJ1-1; tentatively, D is TRBD1 (6 bases). The CDR3 has 13 residues. V was trimmed by 4 bases and J by 2 bases, leaving 8 bases between them. The V gene's germline CDR1 is LNHDA and CDR2 SQIVND (reference sequence). In DNA, the CDR3 is TGTGCCAGTAGTAGACAGGATAACACTGAAGCTTTCTTT. Encoded protein: CASSRQDNTEAFF.

The chain has TRBV18 and TRBJ1-2; 7 nucleotides line up with TRBD1. Germline V gene sequence: CDR1 KGHSH, CDR2 LQKENI. The CDR3 sequence is 16 residues long. V was clipped by 2 bases and J by 4 bases; unmatched bases: 10. CDR3 coding DNA: TGTGCCAGCTCACCAGGGGACAGTCTCCTTTTCTATGGCTACACCTTC. Protein product: CASSPGDSLLFYGYTF.

This chain joins TRBV2 and TRBJ2-1, with 13 bases fitting TRBD2. Germline lookup yields CDR1 SNHLY and CDR2 FYNNEI. This CDR3 has 14 amino acids. V shed 7 bases, J shed 6 bases, and the junction held 3 bases outside the gene matches. As DNA, the CDR3 is TGTGCCAGCAAGGGACTAGCGGGACCCAATGAGCAGTTCTTC. Its protein is CASKGLAGPNEQFF.

The CDR3 loop is CASSRTEVAGTDTQYF. The CDR3 coding sequence is TGTGCCAGCAGCCGCACCGAGGTAGCGGGAACAGATACGCAGTATTTT. The rearrangement uses TRBV5-4 and TRBJ2-3, with 8 bases that match TRBD2. The V segment lost 4 bases and the J segment 3 bases; nucleotides outside the gene matches: 10. Germline CDR1 SGHNT, CDR2 YYREEE (reference sequence). The CDR3 covers 16 residues. The full variable domain, in which reference TRBV5-4 and TRBJ2-3 provide the parts outside the CDR3, is ETGVTQSPTHLIKTRGQQVTLRCSSQSGHNTVSWYQQALGQGPQFIFQYYREEENGRGNFPPRFSGLQFPNYSSELNVNALELDDSALYLCASSRTEVAGTDTQYFGPGTRLTVL.

The sample holds a few counts of this clone. This chain connects TRBV9 to TRBJ2-1; D may be TRBD1 (6 bases). V lost 4 bases, J lost 14 bases, and 19 bases lay in between. This CDR3 region has 13 residues. Germline V lookup: CDR1 SGDLS, CDR2 YYNGEE. The CDR3 here is CASSPSGDTGEFF. The CDR3 DNA is TGTGCCAGCAGCCCATCAGGGGACACAGGAGAGTTCTTC.

V and J are TRBV19 and TRBJ1-2; weak D call: TRBD1 (6 bases). Germline assignment: CDR1 LNHDA and CDR2 SQIVND (reference sequence). Trimming left V 8 bases short and J 4 bases short, with 23 bases between. This CDR3 is 16 amino acids long. CDR3 amino acids: CASLKSGRQDAYGYTF. CDR3 bases: TGTGCCAGTCTAAAAAGCGGTCGACAGGATGCCTATGGCTACACCTTC.

The chain recombines TRBV7-3 with TRBJ2-1, with 8 bases fitting TRBD2. The CDR3 extends over 14 amino acids. Germline assignment: CDR1 SGHTA and CDR2 FQGTGA. After removal of 3 bases from V and 7 bases from J, the junction contained 5 bases not matched to a gene. The CDR3 loop is CASSFTGGLNEQFF. The CDR3 DNA is TGTGCCAGCAGCTTTACGGGAGGGTTAAATGAGCAGTTCTTC.

The J gene is TRBJ2-7, the V gene TRBV9; 10 nucleotides match TRBD2. Germline V gives CDR1 SGDLS, CDR2 YYNGEE. J was trimmed by 4 bases and V by 0 bases; bases with no gene match: 4. The CDR3 extends over 15 amino acids. CDR3 DNA sequence: TGTGCCAGCAGCGTAGGCGCTAGCGGGGGTTACGAGCAGTACTTC. Translating gives CASSVGASGGYEQYF.

The rearrangement joins TRBV20-1 to TRBJ2-1, with D maybe TRBD1 (5 bases). Germline lookup yields CDR1 DFQATT and CDR2 SNEGSKA (reference sequence). The CDR3 is 10 residues long. Trimming pared 1 base from V and 10 bases from J, leaving 5 bases between. The CDR3 region is CSARGQEQFF. The CDR3 nucleotides read TGCAGTGCTAGAGGACAGGAGCAGTTCTTC.

The chain has TRBV7-9 and TRBJ1-2; 8 bases are shared with TRBD1. Trimming took 5 bases from V and 2 from J; bases not matched to a gene: 4. CDR3 length equals 14 residues. Germline V gives CDR1 SEHNR, CDR2 FQNEAQ (reference sequence). The DNA for the CDR3 is TGTGCCAGCAGCACCAGGACAGGGAACTATGGCTACACCTTC. Its protein product is CASSTRTGNYGYTF.

The V and J genes are TRBV7-9 and TRBJ2-7; TRBD1 matches at 10 bases. The germline CDR1 and CDR2 sequences are SEHNR and FQNEAQ (reference sequence). The trim removed 4 bases at V and 0 bases at J, leaving 3 bases unmatched. The CDR3 covers 15 residues. Here the CDR3 reads CASSSDRGNSYEQYF. The CDR3, as DNA: TGTGCCAGCAGCTCGGACAGGGGGAACTCCTACGAGCAGTACTTC.

The rearrangement links TRBV6-5 to TRBJ2-5, with 9 positions matching TRBD1. The J call could be wrong; TRBJ2-7 is a better fit for the DNA end. The CDR3 is 14 amino acids. The germline CDR1 and CDR2 sequences are MNHEY and SVGAGI. The CDR3 bases are TGTGCCAGCAGCAACGGACAGGGGACCTACGAGCAGTACTTC. It yields the protein CASSNGQGTYEQYF.

This clone was counted once. This sequence joins TRBV19 and TRBJ2-1; TRBD2 is a possible D gene (6 bases). Trimming took off 7 bases at V and 0 bases at J, with 13 bases between the two ends. Looked up from germline, CDR1 is LNHDA and CDR2 is SQIVND (reference sequence). This CDR3 region has 15 residues. CDR3 bases: TGTGCCAGTAAGGGCGCGGGGCGCTCCTACAATGAGCAGTTCTTC. Amino acids: CASKGAGRSYNEQFF.

V is TRBV4-2 and J is TRBJ2-1, with TRBD2 matching over 10 bases. V dropped 1 base and J dropped 8; count of bases not matched to a gene: 5. CDR1 is LGHNA, CDR2 YNFKEQ, per germline. There are 15 residues in the CDR3. CDR3 in DNA: TGTGCCAGCAGCCAAGCGGCTAGCGGGGGCGATGAGCAGTTCTTC. Translating it yields CASSQAASGGDEQFF.

V is TRBV19 and J is TRBJ2-1, with 8 bases identical to TRBD2. The length of the CDR3 is 16 residues. The germline V gene encodes CDR1 LNHDA and CDR2 SQIVND (reference sequence). Germline trimming cut 7 bases from V and 6 bases from J; bases unmatched to any gene: 14. CDR3 protein: CASNTPVGRGGNEQFF. DNA of the CDR3: TGTGCCAGTAACACGCCAGTCGGACGGGGGGGCAATGAGCAGTTCTTC.

This clone was recorded only once. V usage is TRBV5-1 and J usage is TRBJ2-7; D perhaps matches TRBD2 (6 bases). Germline V gene sequence: CDR1 SGHRS, CDR2 YFSETQ. The V end lost 4 bases, the J end lost 1 base, and 18 bases lay between the germline ends. This CDR3 spans 16 amino acids. The CDR3 region has the DNA TGCGCCAGCAGCCGACTAGGGTTTACCCTATCCTACGAGCAGTACTTC. Its translation is CASSRLGFTLSYEQYF. Based on the CDR3 plus reference TRBV5-1 and TRBJ2-7, the full variable domain is KAGVTQTPRYLIKTRGQQVTLSCSPISGHRSVSWYQQTPGQGLQFLFEYFSETQRNKGNFPGRFSGRQFSNSRSEMNVSTLELGDSALYLCASSRLGFTLSYEQYFGPGTRLTVT.

This sequence joins TRBV19 and TRBJ1-5, with 8 bases that match TRBD1. Trimming took 8 bases from V and 5 from J; bases not matched to a gene: 8. Germline V gene lookup returns CDR1 LNHDA and CDR2 SQIVND (reference sequence). The CDR3 spans 14 residues. The CDR3 sequence: CASLPGTGYQPQHF. For the CDR3, the DNA is TGTGCCAGTCTTCCCGGGACAGGTTATCAGCCCCAGCATTTT.